A selection of T cell receptor beta chains follows, all from one sample in a study of identical twins. TCRdb reprocessed the 5' RACE reads via MiXCR and lists one record per CDR3 protein. The sample holds 650,000 to 800,000 distinct CDR3 sequences, 8% to 9% seen once. This sample was shared with a second study, whose subject was yellow fever vaccine responses in identical twins.

The sample was PBMCs. These receptors originate from a woman in her late teens or twenties in good health. CDR3s include the opening cysteine and the closing phenylalanine or tryptophan. Fields, in order: J gene, clone size, V gene, D gene, CDR3 protein, CDR3 DNA. D genes are given only for firm matches. Expanded clones are given a class, and other clones once, few, many or no size at all.

J: TRBJ2-2
size: many
V: TRBV29-1
D: TRBD1
CDR3: CSADRGEDGELFF
DNA: TGCAGCGCCGACAGGGGGGAGGACGGGGAGCTGTTTTTT

J: TRBJ1-4
size: many
V: TRBV5-6
D: NA
CDR3: CASSPRGTLNEKLFF
DNA: TGTGCCAGCAGCCCCCGCGGGACGTTAAACGAAAAACTGTTTTTT

J: TRBJ2-1
size: NA
V: TRBV12-3/TRBV12-4
D: NA
CDR3: CTSSLSTKRDRPYNEQFF
DNA: TGTACCAGCAGCCTCTCAACTAAGCGGGACAGGCCATACAATGAGCAGTTCTTC

J: TRBJ2-7
size: NA
V: TRBV3-1
D: NA
CDR3: CASSHSGKLNYEQYF
DNA: TGTGCCAGCAGCCATTCAGGGAAGCTTAACTACGAGCAGTACTTC

J: TRBJ1-2
size: many
V: TRBV29-1
D: NA
CDR3: CSVDGGQFGYTF
DNA: TGCAGCGTTGATGGTGGACAGTTTGGCTACACCTTC

J: TRBJ2-3
size: NA
V: TRBV2
D: NA
CDR3: CARKYSTDTQYF
DNA: TGTGCCAGGAAGTATAGCACAGATACGCAGTATTTT

J: TRBJ2-1
size: NA
V: TRBV19
D: NA
CDR3: CASSIGGVWDEQFF
DNA: TGTGCCAGTAGTATAGGGGGGGTATGGGATGAGCAGTTCTTC

J: TRBJ2-7
size: few
V: TRBV5-1
D: NA
CDR3: CASSFRNPSYEQYF
DNA: TGCGCCAGCAGCTTCCGGAACCCCTCCTACGAGCAGTACTTC

J: TRBJ2-2
size: NA
V: TRBV5-1
D: NA
CDR3: CASSVATGRAGELFF
DNA: TGCGCCAGCAGCGTGGCGACAGGGAGGGCCGGGGAGCTGTTTTTT

J: TRBJ2-5
size: NA
V: TRBV20-1
D: TRBD1
CDR3: CSASSDRVFWETQYF
DNA: TGCAGTGCTAGCTCGGACAGGGTGTTCTGGGAGACCCAGTACTTC

J: TRBJ2-7
size: few
V: TRBV10-3
D: NA
CDR3: CAISEPARGYEQYF
DNA: TGTGCCATCAGTGAGCCGGCCCGGGGTTACGAGCAGTACTTC

J: TRBJ2-1
size: few
V: TRBV11-2
D: TRBD1
CDR3: CASSLSGTGIYNEQFF
DNA: TGTGCCAGCAGCTTATCCGGGACAGGGATCTACAATGAGCAGTTCTTC

J: TRBJ2-1
size: few
V: TRBV3-1
D: NA
CDR3: CASKLGSYNEQFF
DNA: TGTGCCAGCAAACTGGGTAGCTACAATGAGCAGTTCTTC

J: TRBJ2-1
size: NA
V: TRBV29-1
D: TRBD2
CDR3: CSVDASGSYNEQFF
DNA: TGCAGCGTTGACGCTAGCGGGAGCTACAATGAGCAGTTCTTC

J: TRBJ2-1
size: NA
V: TRBV2
D: NA
CDR3: CASSEGSGHEQFF
DNA: TGTGCCAGCAGTGAGGGAAGCGGACATGAGCAGTTCTTC